The entry below gives a single TCR beta chain sequence along with its context. The sample originates from a study of T-cell reconstitution after alpha-beta-depleted transplantation in children. This sample's TCRbeta library carried unique molecular identifier barcodes. MiXCR, run by TCRdb on the PCR reads, gives a single entry per CDR3 protein. Among approximately 400,000 distinct CDR3 sequences listed, roughly 15% were seen once. Per the germline V gene, CDR1 is MNHNY and CDR2 is SVGAGI (reference sequence). V was pared by 2 bases and J by 2 bases, with 16 bases between. CDR3 length: 17 residues. Sequences were derived from PBMCs, mostly from graft donor cells, sampled 360 days after TCRalphabeta/CD19-depleted stem cell transplant. The sequence was collected from a boy under two years old who had a stem cell transplant for Wiskott-Aldrich syndrome, so the T cells may come from the graft donor. V and J are TRBV6-6 and TRBJ2-1, with D perhaps matching TRBD2 (7 bases). The chain's CDR3 is CASSYPRGPSPYNEQFF. The CDR3 DNA follows: TGTGCCAGCAGTTACCCGCGGGGGCCTTCTCCCTACAATGAGCAGTTCTTC.